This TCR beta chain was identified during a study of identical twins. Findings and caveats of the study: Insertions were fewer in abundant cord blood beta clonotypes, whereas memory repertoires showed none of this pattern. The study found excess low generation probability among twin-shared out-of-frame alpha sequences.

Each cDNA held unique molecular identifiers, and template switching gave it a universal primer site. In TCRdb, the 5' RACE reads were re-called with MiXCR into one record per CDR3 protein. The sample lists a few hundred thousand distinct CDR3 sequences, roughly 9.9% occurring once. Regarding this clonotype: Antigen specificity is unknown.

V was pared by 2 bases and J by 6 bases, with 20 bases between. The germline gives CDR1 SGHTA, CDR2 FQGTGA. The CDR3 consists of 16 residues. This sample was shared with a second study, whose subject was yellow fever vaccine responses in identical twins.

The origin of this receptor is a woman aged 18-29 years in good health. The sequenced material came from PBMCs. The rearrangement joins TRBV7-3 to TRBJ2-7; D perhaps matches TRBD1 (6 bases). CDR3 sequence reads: CASSLSQQGVGCEQYF. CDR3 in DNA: TGTGCCAGCAGCTTATCACAACAGGGTGTAGGGTGCGAGCAGTACTTC.